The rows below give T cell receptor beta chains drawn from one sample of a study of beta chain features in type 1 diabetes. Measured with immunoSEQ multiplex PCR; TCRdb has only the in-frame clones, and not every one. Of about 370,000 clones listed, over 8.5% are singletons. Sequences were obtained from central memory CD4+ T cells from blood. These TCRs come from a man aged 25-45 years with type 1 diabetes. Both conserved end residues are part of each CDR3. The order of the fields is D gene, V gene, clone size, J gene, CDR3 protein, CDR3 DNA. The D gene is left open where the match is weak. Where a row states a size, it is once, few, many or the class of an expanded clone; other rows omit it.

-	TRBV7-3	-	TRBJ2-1	CASSPVRSPEYEQFF	TGTGCCAGCAGCCCCGTTCGAAGTCCAGAGTATGAGCAGTTCTTC
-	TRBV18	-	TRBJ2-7	CASSPQGLRYEQYF	TGTGCCAGCTCACCACAGGGGCTGCGCTACGAGCAGTACTTC
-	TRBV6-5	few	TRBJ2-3	CASRPNGDTQYF	TGTGCCAGCAGGCCAAACGGAGATACGCAGTATTTT
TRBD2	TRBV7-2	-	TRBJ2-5	CAVSRGGQETQYF	TGTGCCGTTTCCCGGGGGGGCCAAGAGACCCAGTACTTC
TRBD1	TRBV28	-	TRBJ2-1	CASIPGGTGAGEQFF	TGTGCCAGCATTCCAGGCGGGACAGGGGCGGGTGAGCAGTTCTTC
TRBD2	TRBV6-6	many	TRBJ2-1	CASREGNEQFF	TGTGCCAGCCGGGAGGGCAATGAGCAGTTCTTC
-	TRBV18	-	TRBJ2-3	CASSDKDTQYF	TGTGCCAGCTCAGACAAAGATACGCAGTATTTT
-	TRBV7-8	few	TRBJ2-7	CASSFLVDSYEQYF	TGTGCCAGCAGCTTTCTTGTTGACAGCTACGAGCAGTACTTC
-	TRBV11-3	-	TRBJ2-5	CASSLGPFQETQYF	TGTGCCAGCAGCTTAGGCCCATTCCAGGAGACCCAGTACTTC
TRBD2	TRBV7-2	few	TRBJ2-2	CASSLGGEPGELFF	TGTGCCAGCAGCTTGGGAGGGGAGCCCGGGGAGCTGTTTTTT
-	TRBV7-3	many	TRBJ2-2	CASSSGQGTGELFF	TGTGCCAGCAGCTCGGGGCAGGGCACCGGGGAGCTGTTTTTT
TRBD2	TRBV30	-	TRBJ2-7	CAWRRTSGRLNEQYF	TGTGCCTGGAGACGGACTAGCGGGAGGCTCAACGAGCAGTACTTC
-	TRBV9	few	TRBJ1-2	CASSVEAGNYGYTF	TGTGCCAGCAGCGTAGAAGCAGGAAACTATGGCTACACCTTC
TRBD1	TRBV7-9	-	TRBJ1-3	CASSADRILVGNTIYF	TGTGCCAGCAGCGCGGACAGGATTTTAGTGGGAAACACCATATATTTT
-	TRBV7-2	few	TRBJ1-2	CASSLGLDGYTF	TGTGCCAGCAGCTTAGGCTTAGATGGCTACACCTTC
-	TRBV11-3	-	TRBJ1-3	CASSSQSSGNTIYF	TGTGCCAGCAGCTCACAATCCTCTGGAAACACCATATATTTT
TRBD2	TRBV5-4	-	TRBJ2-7	CASSLRGGRLTDGYEQYF	TGTGCCAGCAGCCTCCGGGGCGGGAGGCTTACGGATGGCTACGAGCAGTACTTC
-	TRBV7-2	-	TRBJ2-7	CASSTPRKQYF	TGTGCCAGCAGCACGCCTAGAAAGCAGTACTTC
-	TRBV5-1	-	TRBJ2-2	CASSLGGPRISGELFF	TGCGCCAGCAGCTTGGGCGGGCCCCGAATATCCGGGGAGCTGTTTTTT
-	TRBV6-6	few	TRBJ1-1	CASRGLVNTEAFF	TGTGCCAGCAGAGGACTAGTCAACACTGAAGCTTTCTTT
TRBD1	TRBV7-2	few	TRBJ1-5	CASSLQGGNQPQHF	TGTGCCAGCAGCTTACAGGGGGGTAATCAGCCCCAGCATTTT
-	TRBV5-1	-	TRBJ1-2	CASSLAQGSGYTF	TGCGCCAGCAGCTTGGCTCAGGGGTCCGGCTACACCTTC
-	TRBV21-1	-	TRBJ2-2	CASSKAGPVELPHANTGELFF	TGTGCCAGCAGCAAAGCCGGACCAGTGGAACTCCCTCACGCGAACACCGGGGAGCTGTTTTTT
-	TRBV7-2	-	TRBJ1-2	CASTLGGTSNYGYTF	TGTGCCAGCACCCTGGGGGGGACTTCTAACTATGGCTACACCTTC
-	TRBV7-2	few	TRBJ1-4	CASSRGLANEKLFF	TGTGCCAGCAGCCGGGGACTGGCTAATGAAAAACTGTTTTTT
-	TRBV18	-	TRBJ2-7	CASSPLPGAYEQYF	TGTGCCAGCTCACCCCTGCCAGGAGCCTACGAGCAGTACTTC
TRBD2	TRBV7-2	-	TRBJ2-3	CASSRRGTSGGDTQYF	TGTGCCAGCAGCCGTAGGGGGACTAGCGGCGGGGATACGCAGTATTTT
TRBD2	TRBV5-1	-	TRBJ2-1	CASSSGLAGYNEQFF	TGCGCCAGCAGCTCGGGACTAGCGGGCTACAATGAGCAGTTCTTC
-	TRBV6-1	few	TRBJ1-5	CASRWNSNQPQHF	TGTGCCAGCAGGTGGAATAGCAATCAGCCCCAGCATTTT
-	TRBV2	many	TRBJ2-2	CASKAERTGELFF	TGTGCCAGCAAGGCGGAGAGAACCGGGGAGCTGTTTTTT
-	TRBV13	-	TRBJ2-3	CASSPERGVGDTQYF	TGTGCCAGCAGCCCAGAACGGGGTGTGGGAGATACGCAGTATTTT
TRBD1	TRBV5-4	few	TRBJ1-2	CASSQGHRDSYGYTF	TGCGCCAGCAGCCAGGGCCATCGGGACAGCTATGGCTACACCTTC
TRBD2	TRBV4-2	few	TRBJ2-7	CASSQVWTSGTETYEQYF	TGTGCCAGCAGCCAAGTTTGGACTAGCGGGACCGAAACCTACGAGCAGTACTTC
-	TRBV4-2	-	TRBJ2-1	CASSQELFYNEQFF	TGTGCCAGCAGCCAAGAGTTATTCTACAATGAGCAGTTCTTC
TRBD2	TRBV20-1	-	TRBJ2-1	CSAGREEELFF	TGCAGTGCGGGTCGGGAGGAAGAACTGTTCTTC
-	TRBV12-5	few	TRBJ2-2	CASGLGSGTGELFF	TGTGCTAGTGGCTTGGGATCGGGCACCGGGGAGCTGTTTTTT
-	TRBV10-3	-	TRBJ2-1	CAIRDRDGPNNEQFF	TGTGCCATCAGGGACCGGGACGGACCCAACAATGAGCAGTTCTTC
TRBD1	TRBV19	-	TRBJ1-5	CASSGTGGYQPQHF	TGTGCCAGTAGTGGGACAGGGGGCTATCAGCCCCAGCATTTT
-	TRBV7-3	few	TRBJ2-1	CASSFPGLDEQFF	TGTGCCAGCAGCTTCCCGGGGTTAGATGAGCAGTTCTTC
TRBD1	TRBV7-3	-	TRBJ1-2	CASSPQPTGVNGYTF	TGTGCCAGCAGCCCCCAACCGACAGGGGTAAATGGCTACACCTTC
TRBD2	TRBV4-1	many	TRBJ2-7	CASSQRGDSGRSYEQYF	TGCGCCAGCAGCCAAAGGGGAGATAGCGGGAGGTCTTACGAGCAGTACTTC
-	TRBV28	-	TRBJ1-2	CASTRISGEGYTF	TGTGCCAGCACTCGGATTTCTGGGGAAGGCTACACCTTC
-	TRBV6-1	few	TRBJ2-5	CASSVLGFVQETQYF	TGTGCCAGCAGTGTTTTAGGGTTTGTCCAAGAGACCCAGTACTTC
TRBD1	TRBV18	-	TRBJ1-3	CASSPGQGGNTIYF	TGTGCCAGCTCCCCCGGACAGGGTGGAAACACCATATATTTT